Listed below are T cell receptor beta chains from one sample, sequenced in a study of T cell changes during pregnancy in multiple sclerosis. Some clones are missing from TCRdb's copy, which holds only in-frame ones; the method was immunoSEQ multiplex PCR. The table has approximately 41,000 clones, around 91% seen once. Specimen: CD4+ T cells from peripheral blood mononuclear cells, collected in the second trimester of pregnancy. The receptors stem from a female donor in good health, enrolled as a control in a pregnancy study. Both conserved end residues are part of each CDR3. D genes are given only for firm matches. Where a row states a size, it is once, few, many or the class of an expanded clone; other rows omit it.

d_call: NA; clone_size: NA; j_call: TRBJ1-2; v_call: TRBV9; cdr3_nt: TGTGCCAGCAGCCCCCAAAATGTCTATGGCTACACCTTC; cdr3_aa: CASSPQNVYGYTF
d_call: TRBD1; clone_size: NA; j_call: TRBJ1-2; v_call: TRBV27; cdr3_nt: TGTGCCAGCAGTTCCCCCCCCAGACAGGGGGTACTACACTATGGCTACACCTTC; cdr3_aa: CASSSPPRQGVLHYGYTF
d_call: NA; clone_size: NA; j_call: TRBJ2-2; v_call: TRBV18; cdr3_nt: TGTGCCAGCTCACCACGACGGGAAAGCACCGGGGAGCTGTTTTTT; cdr3_aa: CASSPRRESTGELFF
d_call: NA; clone_size: NA; j_call: TRBJ2-1; v_call: TRBV7-9; cdr3_nt: TGTGCCAGCAGCGGCAGGGGATCGCAAAATGAGCAGTTCTTC; cdr3_aa: CASSGRGSQNEQFF
d_call: TRBD1; clone_size: NA; j_call: TRBJ2-3; v_call: TRBV9; cdr3_nt: TGTGCCAGCAGCGTAGGACAGGGGAACACAGATACGCAGTATTTT; cdr3_aa: CASSVGQGNTDTQYF
d_call: NA; clone_size: NA; j_call: TRBJ2-2; v_call: TRBV19; cdr3_nt: TGTGCCAGTGGCCGGGACTGGAACACCGGGGAGCTGTTTTTT; cdr3_aa: CASGRDWNTGELFF
d_call: NA; clone_size: NA; j_call: TRBJ2-7; v_call: TRBV2; cdr3_nt: TGTGCCAGCAGGACTAGTTACCGCGAGCAGTACTTC; cdr3_aa: CASRTSYREQYF
d_call: TRBD1; clone_size: NA; j_call: TRBJ1-5; v_call: TRBV15; cdr3_nt: TGTGCCACCAGCAGAATGACAGGGGCCAATCAGCCCCAGCATTTT; cdr3_aa: CATSRMTGANQPQHF
d_call: NA; clone_size: once; j_call: TRBJ1-5; v_call: TRBV5-6; cdr3_nt: TGTGCCAGCAGCCACGGCAAGAGTCGGGGCAATCAGCCCCAGCATTTT; cdr3_aa: CASSHGKSRGNQPQHF
d_call: TRBD2; clone_size: NA; j_call: TRBJ2-7; v_call: TRBV7-6; cdr3_nt: TGTGCCAGCAGCTTAAAAGGGACTAGCACCGCCTACGAGCAGTACTTC; cdr3_aa: CASSLKGTSTAYEQYF
d_call: TRBD1; clone_size: once; j_call: TRBJ1-2; v_call: TRBV25-1; cdr3_nt: TGTGCCAGCAGTGAATACGCACAGGGGACCTATGGCTACACCTTC; cdr3_aa: CASSEYAQGTYGYTF
d_call: TRBD1; clone_size: NA; j_call: TRBJ1-1; v_call: TRBV10-2; cdr3_nt: TGCGCCAGCCGCGAGACAGGGGTAAACACTGAAGCTTTCTTT; cdr3_aa: CASRETGVNTEAFF
d_call: TRBD1; clone_size: NA; j_call: TRBJ2-7; v_call: TRBV7-2; cdr3_nt: TGTGCCAGCAGCTTCGACAGGGCGAGCTCCTACGAGCAGTACTTC; cdr3_aa: CASSFDRASSYEQYF
d_call: NA; clone_size: few; j_call: TRBJ1-2; v_call: TRBV6-5; cdr3_nt: TGTGCCAGCAGTTACTCCGGGAAAGGAGGTGGCTACACCTTC; cdr3_aa: CASSYSGKGGGYTF
d_call: TRBD1; clone_size: few; j_call: TRBJ1-1; v_call: TRBV2; cdr3_nt: TGTGCCAGCAGTGGGGGACAGGGTAGGACTGAAGCTTTCTTT; cdr3_aa: CASSGGQGRTEAFF
d_call: TRBD1; clone_size: NA; j_call: TRBJ2-3; v_call: TRBV7-2; cdr3_nt: TGTGCCAGCAGCTCCGCGACAGGGCGCACAGATACGCAGTATTTT; cdr3_aa: CASSSATGRTDTQYF
d_call: TRBD2; clone_size: NA; j_call: TRBJ2-4; v_call: TRBV5-6; cdr3_nt: TGTGCCAGCAGCGGGGGAGGTAGCGGGCTAGCCAAAAACATTCAGTACTTC; cdr3_aa: CASSGGGSGLAKNIQYF
d_call: NA; clone_size: NA; j_call: TRBJ1-1; v_call: TRBV7-9; cdr3_nt: TGTGCCAGCAGTTTTACAGGGTTCCCTGAAGCTTTCTTT; cdr3_aa: CASSFTGFPEAFF
d_call: NA; clone_size: NA; j_call: TRBJ2-7; v_call: TRBV5-8; cdr3_nt: TGTGCCAGCACGCTCAGGGACACCTACGAGCAGTACTTC; cdr3_aa: CASTLRDTYEQYF
d_call: TRBD2; clone_size: NA; j_call: TRBJ2-6; v_call: TRBV11-2; cdr3_nt: TGTGCCAGCAGTTCCCTCGCGGGGGGGGCCTCTGGGGCCAACGTCCTGACTTTC; cdr3_aa: CASSSLAGGASGANVLTF
d_call: NA; clone_size: once; j_call: TRBJ1-4; v_call: TRBV28; cdr3_nt: TGTGCCAGCAGTTACAGGGCTGAAAAACTGTTTTTT; cdr3_aa: CASSYRAEKLFF
d_call: NA; clone_size: NA; j_call: TRBJ1-2; v_call: TRBV4-3; cdr3_nt: TGCGCCAGCAGCCAAGAGACCAGGGGCTCTGGCTACACCTTC; cdr3_aa: CASSQETRGSGYTF
d_call: NA; clone_size: NA; j_call: TRBJ1-1; v_call: TRBV4-2; cdr3_nt: TGTGCCAGCAGCCAAGAAGGGGGAGTGAACACTGAAGCTTTCTTT; cdr3_aa: CASSQEGGVNTEAFF
d_call: NA; clone_size: NA; j_call: TRBJ1-1; v_call: TRBV19; cdr3_nt: TGTGCCAGTAGTATGGGGGGAGAGATCACTGAAGCTTTCTTT; cdr3_aa: CASSMGGEITEAFF
d_call: NA; clone_size: NA; j_call: TRBJ1-6; v_call: TRBV5-6; cdr3_nt: TGTGCCAGCCAGCCCGGCCACAGGGTTAATTCACCCCTCCACTTT; cdr3_aa: CASQPGHRVNSPLHF
d_call: TRBD2; clone_size: NA; j_call: TRBJ2-1; v_call: TRBV11-1; cdr3_nt: TGTGCCAGCAGCAAAGGGCGGGGGTCCTACAATGAGCAGTTCTTC; cdr3_aa: CASSKGRGSYNEQFF